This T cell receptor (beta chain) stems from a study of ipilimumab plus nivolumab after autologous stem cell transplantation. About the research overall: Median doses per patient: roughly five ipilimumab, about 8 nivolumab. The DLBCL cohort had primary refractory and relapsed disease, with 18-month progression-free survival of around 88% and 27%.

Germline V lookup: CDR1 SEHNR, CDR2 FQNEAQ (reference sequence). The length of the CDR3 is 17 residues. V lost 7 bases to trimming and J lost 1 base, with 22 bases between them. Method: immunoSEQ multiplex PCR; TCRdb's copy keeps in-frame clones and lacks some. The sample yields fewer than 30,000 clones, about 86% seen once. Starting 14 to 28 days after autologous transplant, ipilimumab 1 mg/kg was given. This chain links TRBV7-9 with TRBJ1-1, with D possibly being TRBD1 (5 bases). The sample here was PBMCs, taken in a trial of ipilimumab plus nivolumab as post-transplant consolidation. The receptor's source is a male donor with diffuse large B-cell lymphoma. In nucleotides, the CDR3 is TGTGCCAGCACCCAAGGGCAGGGTTGGTTGAGGAACACTGAAGCTTTCTTT. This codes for CASTQGQGWLRNTEAFF.